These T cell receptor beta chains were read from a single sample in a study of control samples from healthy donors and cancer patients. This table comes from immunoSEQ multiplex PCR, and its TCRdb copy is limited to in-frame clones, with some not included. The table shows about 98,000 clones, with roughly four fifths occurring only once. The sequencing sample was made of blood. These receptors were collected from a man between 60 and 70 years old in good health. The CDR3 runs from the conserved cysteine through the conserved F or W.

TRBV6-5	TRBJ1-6	CASSYRTENSPLHF
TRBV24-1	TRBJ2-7	CATSDSRTGGAYEQYF
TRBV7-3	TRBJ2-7	CASSLKGGDEQYF
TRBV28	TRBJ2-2	CASTTRGRYTGELFF
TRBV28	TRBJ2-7	CASSSRGDPYEQYF
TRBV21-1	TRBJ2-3	CASSLTSGGPWGKDTQYF
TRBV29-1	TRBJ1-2	CSVEEGSPYGYTF
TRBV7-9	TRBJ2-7	CASSFGTGSSYEQYF
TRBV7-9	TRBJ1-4	CASSPSRGQAANEKLFF
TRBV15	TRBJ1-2	CATSSTLRNLGGGYTF
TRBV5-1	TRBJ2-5	CASSSTGGEETQYF
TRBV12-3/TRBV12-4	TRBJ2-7	CASSPGQDEQYF
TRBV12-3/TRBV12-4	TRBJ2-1	CASSRTRNEQFF
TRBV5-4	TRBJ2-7	CASSVGQDYRYEQYF
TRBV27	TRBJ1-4	CASTPRRGEKLFF
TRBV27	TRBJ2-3	CASSPPVPSTDTQYF
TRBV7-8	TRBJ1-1	CASSVLLQGAFF
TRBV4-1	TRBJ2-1	CASSQGPTLAGVSNEQFF
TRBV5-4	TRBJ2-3	CASSLRGSGADTQYF
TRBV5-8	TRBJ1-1	CASSYGREESEAFF
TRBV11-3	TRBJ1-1	CASSLVVNTEAFF
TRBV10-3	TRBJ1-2	CAITDSSILPYGYTF
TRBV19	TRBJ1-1	CASTPGQRTGEAFF
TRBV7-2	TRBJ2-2	CASSLRGDANTGELFF
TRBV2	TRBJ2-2	CASSELGITGELFF
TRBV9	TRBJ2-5	CASSATPRTEETQYF
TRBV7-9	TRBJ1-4	CASSSETGTNEKLFF
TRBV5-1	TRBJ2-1	CASSLIRARGDEQFF
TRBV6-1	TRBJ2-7	CASSEVDRGREQYF
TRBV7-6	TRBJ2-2	CASSSLAGANTGELFF
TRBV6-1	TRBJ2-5	CASSELAGGQETQYF
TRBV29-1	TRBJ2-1	CSVEGTGGRNLDEQFF
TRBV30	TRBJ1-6	CAWSVLPGLNSPLHF
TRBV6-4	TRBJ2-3	CASSDGITDTQYF
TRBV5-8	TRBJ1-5	CASSPRDRGYQPQHF
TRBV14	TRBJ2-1	CASSQDRGRLNEQFF
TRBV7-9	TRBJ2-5	CASSLEYHAETQYF
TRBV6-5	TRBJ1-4	CASSRVFATNEKLFF
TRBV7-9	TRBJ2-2	CASSRSLSTGELFF
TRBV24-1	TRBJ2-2	CATSDLRSGELFF
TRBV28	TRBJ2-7	CASSLKGTGYEQYF
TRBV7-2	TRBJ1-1	CASSGQVGATEAFF
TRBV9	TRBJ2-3	CASSVAWLETDTQYF
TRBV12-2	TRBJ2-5	CASRGPRDTQEETQYF
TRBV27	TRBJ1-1	CASSLSRGTEAFF
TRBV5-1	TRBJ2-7	CASSSVQGASYEQYF
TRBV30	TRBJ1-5	CAWSVVRDNQPQHF
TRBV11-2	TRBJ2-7	CASSLGQAGYEQYF
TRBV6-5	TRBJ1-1	CASRGSLSTEAFF
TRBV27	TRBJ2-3	CASSWLGSSTDTQYF
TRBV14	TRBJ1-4	CASSQLGRTNEKLFF
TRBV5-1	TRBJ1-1	CASSLAHRLQAFF
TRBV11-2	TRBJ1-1	CASRVGITEAFF
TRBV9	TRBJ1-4	CASSVGVTEKLFF
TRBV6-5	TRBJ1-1	CASSINKGGTEAFF
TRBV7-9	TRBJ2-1	CASSFGDMGVF
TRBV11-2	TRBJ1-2	CASSFGGRGVGYTF
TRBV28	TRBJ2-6	CASSQLQDSGANVLTF